This TCR beta chain comes out of a study of T cell responses to AZD1222 COVID-19 vaccine. Study details: Analyses pooled second doses at about 4 or about 12 weeks.

V lost 9 bases and J 1 base, leaving 15 bases between the germline ends. Germline-derived CDR1 and CDR2 are MDHEN and SYDVKM. The CDR3 consists of 14 residues. Assay used: immunoSEQ multiplex PCR; TCRdb lists only in-frame clones, some missing. Of about 120,000 clones listed, around 90% are singletons. This clone has only one observation. What it recognizes is unknown. General study findings and limits: The number of AZD1222 recipients seropositive at baseline was only five or six. Across spike, vaccine-associated CD4 TCRs were found, dominant at 160-218 and 743-854. Receipt of two AZD1222 doses was followed by a rise in Spike-specific TCR breadth and depth.

This receptor was taken from an adult in good health. The source was peripheral blood, collected on day 0 of AZD1222 vaccination. This chain joins TRBV28 and TRBJ1-1; D is unclear. CDR3 DNA sequence: TGTGCCAGTTCGGTGCGGGGAGGGAACACTGAAGCTTTCTTT. Protein sequence: CASSVRGGNTEAFF.